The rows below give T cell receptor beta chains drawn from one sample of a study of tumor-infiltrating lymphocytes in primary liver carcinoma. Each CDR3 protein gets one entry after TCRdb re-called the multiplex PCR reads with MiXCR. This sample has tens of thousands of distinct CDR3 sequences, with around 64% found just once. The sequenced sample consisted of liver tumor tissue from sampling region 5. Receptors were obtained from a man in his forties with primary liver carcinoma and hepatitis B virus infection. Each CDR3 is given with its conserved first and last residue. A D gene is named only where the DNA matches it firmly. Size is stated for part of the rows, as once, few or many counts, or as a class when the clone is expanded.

CDR3: CSVAVGGYGNEEFF
DNA: TGCAGTGTGGCCGTGGGGGGGTACGGCAATGAGGAGTTCTTC
V: TRBV29-1
size: NA
D: TRBD2
J: TRBJ2-1

CDR3: CARSCHRVDTGELFF
DNA: TGTGCCCGCAGTTGCCACAGGGTGGACACCGGGGAGCTGTTTTTT
V: TRBV6-6
size: NA
D: NA
J: TRBJ2-2

CDR3: CASGLDAGTEETQHF
DNA: TGTGCTAGTGGTTTGGACGCCGGGACAGAGGAGACTCAGCACTTC
V: TRBV12-5
size: NA
D: TRBD1
J: TRBJ2-5

CDR3: CAGFYEQNF
DNA: TGTGCCGGGTTCTACGAGCAGAACTTC
V: TRBV28
size: NA
D: NA
J: TRBJ2-7

CDR3: CASSLWTGMKAGANLLTF
DNA: TGTGCCAGTAGTCTTTGGACAGGGATGAAAGCCGGGGCCAACCTCCTGACTTTC
V: TRBV6-5
size: NA
D: TRBD1
J: TRBJ2-6

CDR3: CAISSIGDYGYTF
DNA: TGTGCCATCAGTTCGATCGGGGACTATGGCTACACCTTC
V: TRBV10-3
size: NA
D: NA
J: TRBJ1-2

CDR3: CANSLGYTETFF
DNA: TGTGCCAACAGCTTAGGGTACACTGAAACTTTCTTC
V: TRBV11-2
size: once
D: NA
J: TRBJ1-1

CDR3: CGGGITNTEAFF
DNA: TGCGGCGGCGGGATAACCAACACTGAAGCTTTCTTT
V: TRBV29-1
size: NA
D: NA
J: TRBJ1-1

CDR3: CASSTASYGYTF
DNA: TGTGCCAGCAGCACCGCCTCCTATGGCTACACCTTC
V: TRBV11-2
size: medium-sized
D: NA
J: TRBJ1-2

CDR3: CVDRPRTQAREQYF
DNA: TGTGTCGACAGACCTAGGACCCAGGCCCGGGAGCAGTACTTC
V: TRBV6-6
size: NA
D: NA
J: TRBJ2-7

CDR3: CATSDSDRGKNTGELFF
DNA: TGTGCCACCAGTGACTCGGACAGGGGGAAGAACACCGGGGAGCTGTTTTTT
V: TRBV24-1
size: few
D: TRBD1
J: TRBJ2-2

CDR3: CSVEGVFGNEQFF
DNA: TGCAGCGTTGAAGGGGTATTCGGGAATGAGCAGTTCTTC
V: TRBV29-1
size: many
D: NA
J: TRBJ2-1

CDR3: CASSLFPASGQETQYF
DNA: TGTGCCAGCAGCTTATTCCCGGCCAGCGGGCAAGAAACCCAGTACTTC
V: TRBV11-2
size: NA
D: NA
J: TRBJ2-5

CDR3: CTSNGDGYYGYTF
DNA: TGTACCAGCAATGGGGACGGATACTATGGCTACACCTTC
V: TRBV6-1
size: NA
D: NA
J: TRBJ1-2

CDR3: CASSLSGYLGNTIYF
DNA: TGTGCCAGCAGCTTATCAGGGTATCTTGGAAACACCATATATTTT
V: TRBV7-9
size: few
D: NA
J: TRBJ1-3

CDR3: CASSYRMLGDEQYF
DNA: TGTGCCAGCAGTTACCGAATGTTGGGGGACGAGCAGTACTTC
V: TRBV6-8
size: NA
D: NA
J: TRBJ2-7

CDR3: CANSHRGAGEGSYNEQFF
DNA: TGTGCCAACAGTCATAGGGGAGCGGGAGAAGGCTCTTACAATGAGCAGTTCTTC
V: TRBV12-3/TRBV12-4
size: NA
D: TRBD2
J: TRBJ2-1

CDR3: CAISDPDRGNQPQRF
DNA: TGTGCCATCAGCGACCCGGACAGGGGCAATCAGCCCCAGCGTTTT
V: TRBV10-3
size: NA
D: TRBD1
J: TRBJ1-5

CDR3: CASSLGGHTDTQYF
DNA: TGTGCCAGCAGTCTGGGGGGGCACACAGATACGCAGTATTTT
V: TRBV25-1
size: few
D: NA
J: TRBJ2-3

CDR3: CASTRGGTGHAADEQFF
DNA: TGTGCCAGCACGCGTGGGGGCACCGGCCACGCAGCCGATGAGCAGTTCTTC
V: TRBV5-4
size: NA
D: NA
J: TRBJ2-1

CDR3: CSVSRGSGKTIYF
DNA: TGTAGCGTTAGTAGGGGAAGTGGAAAGACCATATATTTT
V: TRBV29-1
size: NA
D: NA
J: TRBJ1-3

CDR3: CASSLPGTGSYEQYF
DNA: TGTGCCAGCAGTCTTCCCGGGACAGGGTCCTACGAGCAGTACTTC
V: TRBV28
size: many
D: TRBD1
J: TRBJ2-7

CDR3: CASGWGDTQYF
DNA: TGTGCTAGTGGTTGGGGCGATACGCAGTATTTT
V: TRBV12-5
size: many
D: NA
J: TRBJ2-3

CDR3: CNARAGVGGYTF
DNA: TGCAATGCTAGAGCAGGGGTCGGCGGCTACACCTTC
V: TRBV20-1
size: NA
D: NA
J: TRBJ1-2

CDR3: CSARGSSASWQFF
DNA: TGCAGTGCTAGAGGGTCCTCGGCATCGTGGCAGTTCTTC
V: TRBV20-1
size: NA
D: NA
J: TRBJ2-1

CDR3: CGVGTGGGETHYF
DNA: TGCGGCGTTGGGACAGGTGGGGGAGAGACCCACTACTTC
V: TRBV29-1
size: NA
D: TRBD1
J: TRBJ2-5

CDR3: CSVESRRDTGELFF
DNA: TGCAGCGTTGAGTCCAGGCGGGACACCGGGGAGCTGTTTTTT
V: TRBV29-1
size: many
D: NA
J: TRBJ2-2

CDR3: CASSQGEGEAFF
DNA: TGCGCCAGCAGTCAGGGGGAAGGTGAAGCTTTCTTT
V: TRBV4-1
size: NA
D: TRBD1
J: TRBJ1-1